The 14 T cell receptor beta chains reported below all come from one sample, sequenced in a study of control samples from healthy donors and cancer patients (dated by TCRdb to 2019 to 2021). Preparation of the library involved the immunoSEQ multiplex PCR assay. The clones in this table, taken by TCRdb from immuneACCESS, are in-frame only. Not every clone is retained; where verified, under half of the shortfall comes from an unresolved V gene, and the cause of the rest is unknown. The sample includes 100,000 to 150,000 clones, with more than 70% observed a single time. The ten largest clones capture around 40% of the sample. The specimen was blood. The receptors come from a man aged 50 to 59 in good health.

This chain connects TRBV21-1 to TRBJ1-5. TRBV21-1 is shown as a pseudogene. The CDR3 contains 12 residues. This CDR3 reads CASSGEDQPQHF. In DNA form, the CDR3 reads TGTGCCAGCAGCGGGGAGGATCAGCCCCAGCATTTT.

The CDR3 region has the DNA TGTGCCAGCAGTCTCCAAACGACCGCCACTGAAGCTTTCTTT. As protein: CASSLQTTATEAFF. The genes are TRBV6-5 and TRBJ1-1; unclear D gene. This CDR3 is built from 14 residues. CDR1 and CDR2 (germline): MNHEY, SVGAGI. The V end lost 5 bases, the J end lost 4 bases, and 14 bases lay between the germline ends.

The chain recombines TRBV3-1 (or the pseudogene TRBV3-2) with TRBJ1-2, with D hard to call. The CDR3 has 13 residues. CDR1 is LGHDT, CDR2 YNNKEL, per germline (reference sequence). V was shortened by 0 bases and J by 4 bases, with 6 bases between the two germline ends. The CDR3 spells CASSQEIFYGYTF. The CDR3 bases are TGTGCCAGCAGCCAAGAGATCTTCTATGGCTACACCTTC.

As DNA, the CDR3 is TGTGCCAGCAGCTTGTTAAGCCTCGCCTACGAGCAGTACTTC. Protein product: CASSLLSLAYEQYF. The chain links TRBV5-5 to TRBJ2-7; D unclear. The germline V and J ends were trimmed by 1 base and 2 bases, with 10 bases remaining between them. CDR1 is SGHKS and CDR2 is YYEKEE in the germline V gene (reference sequence). The CDR3 contains 14 residues.

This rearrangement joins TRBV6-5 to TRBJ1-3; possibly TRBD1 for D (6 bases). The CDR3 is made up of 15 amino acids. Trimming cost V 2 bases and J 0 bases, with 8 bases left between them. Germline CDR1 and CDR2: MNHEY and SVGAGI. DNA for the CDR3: TGTGCCAGCAGTTACGGACAGATCTCTGGAAACACCATATATTTT. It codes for CASSYGQISGNTIYF.

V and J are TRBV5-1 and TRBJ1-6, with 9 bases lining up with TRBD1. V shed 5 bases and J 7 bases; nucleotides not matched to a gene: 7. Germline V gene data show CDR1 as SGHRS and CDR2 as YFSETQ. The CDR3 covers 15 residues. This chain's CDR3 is CASRNRDRVNSPLHF. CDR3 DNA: TGCGCCAGCAGGAACCGGGACAGGGTCAATTCACCCCTCCACTTT.

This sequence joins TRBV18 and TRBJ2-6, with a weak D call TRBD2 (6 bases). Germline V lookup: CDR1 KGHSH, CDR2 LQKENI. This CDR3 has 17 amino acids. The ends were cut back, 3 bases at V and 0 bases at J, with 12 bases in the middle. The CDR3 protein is CASSPSFGGSGANVLTF. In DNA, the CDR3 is TGTGCCAGCTCACCGTCCTTCGGGGGCTCTGGGGCCAACGTCCTGACTTTC.

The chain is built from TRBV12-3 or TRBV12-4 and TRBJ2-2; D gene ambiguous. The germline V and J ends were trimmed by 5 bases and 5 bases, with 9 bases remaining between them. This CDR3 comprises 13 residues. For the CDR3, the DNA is TGTGCCAGCAGTGGGGTCTTAACCGGGGAGCTGTTTTTT. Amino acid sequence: CASSGVLTGELFF.

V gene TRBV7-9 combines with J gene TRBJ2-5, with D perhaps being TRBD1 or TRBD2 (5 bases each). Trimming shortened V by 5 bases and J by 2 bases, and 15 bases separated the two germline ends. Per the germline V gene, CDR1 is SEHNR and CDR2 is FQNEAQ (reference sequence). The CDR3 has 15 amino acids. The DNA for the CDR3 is TGTGCCAGCAGCCTTTGGGACCGGCAGCAAGAGACCCAGTACTTC. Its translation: CASSLWDRQQETQYF.

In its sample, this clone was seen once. The CDR3 spells CSASPSPSGEGEQYF. Written as DNA, the CDR3 is TGCAGTGCTAGTCCCTCCCCTAGCGGGGAGGGCGAGCAGTACTTC. The genes are TRBV20-1 and TRBJ2-7; 9 nucleotides align to TRBD2. Germline V lookup: CDR1 DFQATT, CDR2 SNEGSKA (reference sequence). J lost 6 bases, V lost 3 bases, and 12 bases had no gene match. The CDR3 runs to 15 residues.

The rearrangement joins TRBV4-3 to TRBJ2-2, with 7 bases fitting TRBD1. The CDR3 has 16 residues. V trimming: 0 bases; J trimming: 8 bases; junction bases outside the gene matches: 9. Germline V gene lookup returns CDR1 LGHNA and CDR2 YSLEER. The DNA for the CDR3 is TGCGCCAGCAGCCAAGAGCCCAGGAAGGGGGCGGGGGAGCTGTTTTTT. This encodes CASSQEPRKGAGELFF.

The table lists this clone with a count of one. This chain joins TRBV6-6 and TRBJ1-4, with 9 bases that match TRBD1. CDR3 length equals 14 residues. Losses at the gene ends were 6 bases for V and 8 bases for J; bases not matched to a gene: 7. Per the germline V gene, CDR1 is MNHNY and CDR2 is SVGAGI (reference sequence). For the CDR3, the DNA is TGTGCCAGCAGGACACAGGGGGCTGGGGAAAAACTGTTTTTT. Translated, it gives CASRTQGAGEKLFF.

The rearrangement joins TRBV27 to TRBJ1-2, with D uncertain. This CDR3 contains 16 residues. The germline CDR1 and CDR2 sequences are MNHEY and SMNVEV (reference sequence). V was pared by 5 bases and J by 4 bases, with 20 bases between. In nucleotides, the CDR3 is TGTGCCAGCAGTGTACGTGCGGGAGACCCGGGCTATGGCTACACCTTC. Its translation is CASSVRAGDPGYGYTF.

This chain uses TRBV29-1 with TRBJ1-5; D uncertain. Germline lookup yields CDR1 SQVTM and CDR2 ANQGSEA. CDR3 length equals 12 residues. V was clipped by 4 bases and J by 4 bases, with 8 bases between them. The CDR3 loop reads CSVGQQNQPQHF. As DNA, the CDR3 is TGCAGCGTTGGTCAGCAAAATCAGCCCCAGCATTTT.